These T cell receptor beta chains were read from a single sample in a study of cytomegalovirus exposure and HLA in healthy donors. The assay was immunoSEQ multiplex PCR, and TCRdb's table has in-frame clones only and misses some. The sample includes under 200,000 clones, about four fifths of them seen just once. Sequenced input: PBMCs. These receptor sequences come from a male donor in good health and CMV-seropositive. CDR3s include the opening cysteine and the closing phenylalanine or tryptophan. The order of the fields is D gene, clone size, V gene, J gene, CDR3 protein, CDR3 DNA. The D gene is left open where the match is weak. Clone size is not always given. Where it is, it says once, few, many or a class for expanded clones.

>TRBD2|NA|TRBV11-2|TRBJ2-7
CASSTGTRSEQYF
TGTGCCAGCAGCACCGGGACTAGATCCGAGCAGTACTTC
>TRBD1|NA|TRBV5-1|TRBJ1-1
CASSLVPTGPPGEAFF
TGCGCCAGCAGCTTAGTCCCGACAGGGCCCCCAGGCGAAGCTTTCTTT
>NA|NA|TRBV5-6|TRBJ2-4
CASSLGVRGNIQYF
TGTGCCAGCAGCTTGGGGGTACGAGGAAACATTCAGTACTTC
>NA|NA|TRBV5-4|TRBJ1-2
CASSLQGVAGYTF
TGTGCCAGCAGCTTACAGGGTGTCGCTGGCTACACCTTC
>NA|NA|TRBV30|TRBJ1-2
CACPRTALYGYTF
TGTGCCTGCCCTAGGACAGCGCTCTATGGCTACACCTTC
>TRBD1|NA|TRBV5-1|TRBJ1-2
CASSRDRGSLGYTF
TGCGCCAGCAGCCGGGACAGGGGGAGCCTCGGCTACACCTTC
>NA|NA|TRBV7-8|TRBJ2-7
CASTLPGWTREQYF
TGTGCCAGCACCTTGCCAGGGTGGACCCGCGAGCAGTACTTC
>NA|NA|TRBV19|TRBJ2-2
CASFRQSNTGELFF
TGTGCCAGTTTCAGACAGTCGAACACCGGGGAGCTGTTTTTT
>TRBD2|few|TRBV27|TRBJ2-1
CASGGTSETNEQFF
TGTGCCAGCGGCGGGACTAGCGAAACGAATGAGCAGTTCTTC
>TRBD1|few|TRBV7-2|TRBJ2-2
CAGQGVTGELFF
TGTGCCGGCCAGGGGGTCACCGGGGAGCTGTTTTTT
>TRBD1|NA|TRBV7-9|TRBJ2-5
CASSVARGWETQYF
TGTGCCAGCAGCGTAGCCAGGGGGTGGGAGACCCAGTACTTC
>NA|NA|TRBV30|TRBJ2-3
CAWSVRVSAMDTQYF
TGTGCCTGGAGTGTACGGGTATCGGCTATGGATACGCAGTATTTT
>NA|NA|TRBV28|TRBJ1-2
CASSSVVPEANYGYTF
TGTGCCAGCAGTTCCGTAGTCCCGGAAGCGAACTATGGCTACACCTTC
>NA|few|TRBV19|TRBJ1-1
CASRGAEAFF
TGTGCCAGTAGAGGGGCTGAAGCTTTCTTT
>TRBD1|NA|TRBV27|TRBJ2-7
CASSTGTGAYEQYF
TGTGCCAGCAGCACCGGGACAGGGGCCTACGAGCAGTACTTC
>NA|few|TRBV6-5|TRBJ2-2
CASNGGGEGTGELFF
TGTGCCAGCAACGGTGGGGGCGAAGGCACCGGGGAGCTGTTTTTT
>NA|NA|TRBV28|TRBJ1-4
CASSFFGGFEKLFF
TGTGCCAGCAGTTTTTTTGGGGGCTTTGAAAAACTGTTTTTT
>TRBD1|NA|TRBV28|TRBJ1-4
CASSLGQGREKLFF
TGTGCCAGCAGCTTGGGACAGGGTAGAGAAAAACTGTTTTTT
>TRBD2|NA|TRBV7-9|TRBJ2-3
CASSFSSGGPDTQYF
TGTGCCAGCAGCTTTTCTAGCGGGGGTCCGGATACGCAGTATTTT
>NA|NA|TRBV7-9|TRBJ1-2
CASSRGVDNGYTF
TGTGCCAGCAGCCGTGGGGTGGACAACGGCTACACCTTC